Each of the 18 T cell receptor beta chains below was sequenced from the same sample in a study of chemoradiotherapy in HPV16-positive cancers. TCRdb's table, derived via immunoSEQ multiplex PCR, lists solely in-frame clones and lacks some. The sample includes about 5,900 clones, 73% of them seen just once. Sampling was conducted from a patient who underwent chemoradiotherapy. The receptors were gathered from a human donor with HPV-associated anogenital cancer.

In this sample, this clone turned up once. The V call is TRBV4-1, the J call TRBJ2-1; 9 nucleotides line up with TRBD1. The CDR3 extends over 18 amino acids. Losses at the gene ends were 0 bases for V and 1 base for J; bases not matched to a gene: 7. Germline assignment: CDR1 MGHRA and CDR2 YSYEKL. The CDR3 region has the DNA TGCGCCAGCAGCCAAGAGCTCGACAGGGGGGGGTCCTACAATGAGCAGTTCTTC. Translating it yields CASSQELDRGGSYNEQFF.

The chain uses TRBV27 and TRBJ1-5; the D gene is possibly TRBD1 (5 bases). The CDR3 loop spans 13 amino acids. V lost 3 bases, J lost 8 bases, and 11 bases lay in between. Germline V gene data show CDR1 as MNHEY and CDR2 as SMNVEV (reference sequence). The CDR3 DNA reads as TGTGCCAGCAGTTTCCGGGGGAGGGAGCCCCAGCATTTT. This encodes CASSFRGREPQHF.

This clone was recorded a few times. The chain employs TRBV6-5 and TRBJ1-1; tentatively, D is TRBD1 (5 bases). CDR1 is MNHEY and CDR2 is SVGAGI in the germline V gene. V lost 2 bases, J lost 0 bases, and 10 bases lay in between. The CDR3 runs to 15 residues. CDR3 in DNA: TGTGCCAGCAGTTACGAGGGGTTAATGAACACTGAAGCTTTCTTT. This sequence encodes CASSYEGLMNTEAFF.

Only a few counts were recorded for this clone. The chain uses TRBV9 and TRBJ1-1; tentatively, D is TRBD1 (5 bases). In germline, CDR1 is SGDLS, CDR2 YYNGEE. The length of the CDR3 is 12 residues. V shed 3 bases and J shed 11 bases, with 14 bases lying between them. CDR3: CASSGQGGKAFF. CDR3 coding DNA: TGTGCCAGCAGCGGTCAGGGCGGTAAGGCTTTCTTT. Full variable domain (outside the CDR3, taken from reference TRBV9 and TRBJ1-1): DSGVTQTPKHLITATGQRVTLRCSPRSGDLSVYWYQQSLDQGLQFLIQYYNGEERAKGNILERFSAQQFPDLHSELNLSSLELGDSALYFCASSGQGGKAFFGQGTRLTVV.

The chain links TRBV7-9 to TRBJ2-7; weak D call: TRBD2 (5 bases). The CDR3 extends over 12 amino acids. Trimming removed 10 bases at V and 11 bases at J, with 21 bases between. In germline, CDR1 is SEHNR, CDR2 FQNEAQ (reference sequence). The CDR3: CATADWSKREYF. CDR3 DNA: TGTGCCACCGCGGACTGGTCTAAGAGGGAGTACTTC.

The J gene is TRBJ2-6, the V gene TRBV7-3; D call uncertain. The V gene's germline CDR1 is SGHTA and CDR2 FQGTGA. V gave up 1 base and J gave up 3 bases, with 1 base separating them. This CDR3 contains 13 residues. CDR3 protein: CASSLIGANVLTF. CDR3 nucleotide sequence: TGTGCCAGCAGCTTAATTGGGGCCAACGTCCTGACTTTC.

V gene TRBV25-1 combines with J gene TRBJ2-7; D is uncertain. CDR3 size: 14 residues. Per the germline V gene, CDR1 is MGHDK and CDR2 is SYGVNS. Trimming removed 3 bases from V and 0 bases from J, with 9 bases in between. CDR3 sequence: CASSDSSISYEQYF. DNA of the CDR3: TGTGCCAGCAGTGACAGTTCCATCTCCTACGAGCAGTACTTC.

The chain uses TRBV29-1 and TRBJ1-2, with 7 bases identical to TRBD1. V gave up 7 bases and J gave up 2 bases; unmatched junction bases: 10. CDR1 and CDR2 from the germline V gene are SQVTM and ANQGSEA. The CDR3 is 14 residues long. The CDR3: CSAKTGQWNYGYTF. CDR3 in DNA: TGCAGCGCCAAAACGGGACAGTGGAACTATGGCTACACCTTC.

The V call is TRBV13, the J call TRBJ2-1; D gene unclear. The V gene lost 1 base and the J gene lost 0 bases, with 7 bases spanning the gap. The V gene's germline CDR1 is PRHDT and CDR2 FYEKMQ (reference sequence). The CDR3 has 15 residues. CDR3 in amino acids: CASSLVGSSYNEQFF. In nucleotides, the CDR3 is TGTGCCAGCAGCTTAGTTGGCAGCTCCTACAATGAGCAGTTCTTC.

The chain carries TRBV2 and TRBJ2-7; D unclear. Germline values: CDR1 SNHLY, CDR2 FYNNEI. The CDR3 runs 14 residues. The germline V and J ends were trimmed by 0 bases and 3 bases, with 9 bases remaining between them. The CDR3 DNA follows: TGTGCCAGCAGTGAAGCAGTAAGGGTCTACGAGCAGTACTTC. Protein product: CASSEAVRVYEQYF.

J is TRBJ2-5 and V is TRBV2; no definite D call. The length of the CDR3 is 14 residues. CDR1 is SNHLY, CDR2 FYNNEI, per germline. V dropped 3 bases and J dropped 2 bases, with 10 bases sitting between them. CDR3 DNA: TGTGCCAGCAGTGATCGCAGGTCTCAAGAGACCCAGTACTTC. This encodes CASSDRRSQETQYF.

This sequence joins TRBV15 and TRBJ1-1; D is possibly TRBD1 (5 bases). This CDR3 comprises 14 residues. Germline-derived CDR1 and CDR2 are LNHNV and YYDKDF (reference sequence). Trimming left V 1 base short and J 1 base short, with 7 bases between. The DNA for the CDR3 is TGTGCCACCAGCAGAGGAGGGACGAACACTGAAGCTTTCTTT. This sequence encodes CATSRGGTNTEAFF.

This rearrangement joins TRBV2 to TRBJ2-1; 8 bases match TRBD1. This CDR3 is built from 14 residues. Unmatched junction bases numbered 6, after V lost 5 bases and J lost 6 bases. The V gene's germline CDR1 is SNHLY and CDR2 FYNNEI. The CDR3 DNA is TGTGCCAGCAGTACTCAGACAGGGGTCAATGAGCAGTTCTTC. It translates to CASSTQTGVNEQFF.

The CDR3 loop is CASNWPNTGELFF. CDR3 coding DNA: TGTGCCAGCAATTGGCCCAACACCGGGGAGCTGTTTTTT. V gene TRBV7-2 combines with J gene TRBJ2-2; no clear D gene. V lost 7 bases to trimming and J lost 2 bases, with 8 bases between them. The CDR3 has 13 residues. Germline V gene lookup returns CDR1 SGHTA and CDR2 FQGNSA.

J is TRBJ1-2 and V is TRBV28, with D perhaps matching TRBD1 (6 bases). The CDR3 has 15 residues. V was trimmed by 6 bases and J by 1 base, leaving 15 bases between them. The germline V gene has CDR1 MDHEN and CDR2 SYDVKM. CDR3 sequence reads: CASRDLIRGNYGYTF. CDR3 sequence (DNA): TGTGCCAGCAGAGACCTTATCAGGGGTAACTATGGCTACACCTTC.

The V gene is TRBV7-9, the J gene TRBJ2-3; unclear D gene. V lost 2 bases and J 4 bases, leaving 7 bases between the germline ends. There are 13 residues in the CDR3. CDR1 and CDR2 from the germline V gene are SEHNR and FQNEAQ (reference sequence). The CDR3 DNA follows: TGTGCCAGCAGCTTATTAACCGCAGATACGCAGTATTTT. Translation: CASSLLTADTQYF.

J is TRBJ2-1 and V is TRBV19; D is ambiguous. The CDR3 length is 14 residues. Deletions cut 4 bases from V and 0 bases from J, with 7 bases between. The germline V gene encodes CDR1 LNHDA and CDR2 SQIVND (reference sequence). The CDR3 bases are TGTGCCAGTAGTACGGGTTCCTCCTACAATGAGCAGTTCTTC. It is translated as CASSTGSSYNEQFF.

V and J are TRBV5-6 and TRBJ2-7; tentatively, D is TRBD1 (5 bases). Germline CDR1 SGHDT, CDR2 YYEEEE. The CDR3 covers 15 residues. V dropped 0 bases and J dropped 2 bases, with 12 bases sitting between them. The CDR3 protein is CASSLVRGAPYEQYF. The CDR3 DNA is TGTGCCAGCAGCTTGGTTAGGGGCGCGCCCTACGAGCAGTACTTC.